Sequencing of this TCR beta chain was carried out in a study of cytomegalovirus exposure and HLA in healthy donors. Study-level background: Of some 400 genotyped donors, around 86% grouped in the Caucasian-associated ancestry cluster. General study points: It has been reported that TCR beta sequences accurately predicted the HLA-A and HLA-B alleles of most subjects.

PCR employed 60 Vbeta and 13 Jbeta primers. Original processing notes: In a later analysis, approximately 73 million unique TCR beta chains included roughly 11 million shared by two or more donors. The data were produced by immunoSEQ multiplex PCR, yet TCRdb's version contains in-frame clones alone and is incomplete. D and trimming were read from the DNA, whereas the V and J calls and clone size are those reported in that table. Among about 170,000 clones listed, 75% to 80% were seen once. A remark on this clone: The antigen is undetermined.

The TCR sequence derives from a woman in her fifties or sixties in good health and CMV-seropositive. Sequencing was done on a sample of PBMCs.

The CDR3 protein is CASSSMAREQFF. The CDR3, as DNA: TGTGCCAGCAGCTCCATGGCAAGAGAGCAGTTCTTC. This chain links TRBV6-6 with TRBJ2-1; D is uncertain. V lost 6 bases to trimming and J lost 10 bases, with 13 bases between them. CDR1 MNHNY and CDR2 SVGAGI come from the germline V gene (reference sequence). The CDR3 loop spans 12 amino acids.